This TCR beta chain was recorded in a study of OX40 agonist ivuxolimab in advanced cancers. General notes on the study: Ivuxolimab, which targeted the costimulatory receptor OX40 (CD134), was an agonistic, fully human IgG2 monoclonal antibody. Intravenous ivuxolimab was administered to patients every 2 weeks at six dose levels: 0.01, 0.1, 0.3, 1.5, 3 and 10 mg/kg. Of the roughly 52 dose-escalation patients, hepatocellular carcinoma was present in approximately 20, melanoma in about 15, renal cell carcinoma in 9 and head and neck cancer in 9. In the dose-escalation cohort, 75% to 85% of patients were male, and the mean age was roughly 60 years with a range of roughly 20 to 79. Patients were allowed to have had prior anti-PD-1, anti-PD-L1 or anti-CTLA-4 therapy, and approximately 41% of the dose-escalation patients had previously received checkpoint inhibitors. Three dose-escalation patients achieved partial responses, one with hepatocellular carcinoma and two with cutaneous melanoma. Peripheral TCRbeta sequencing aimed to test whether ivuxolimab altered TCR sequence diversity and caused clonal T-cell expansion. The paper covers the monotherapy dose-escalation part of the phase I ivuxolimab trial, which included N = 52 patients.

The trial excluded patients who had a history of autoimmune disease or who were on systemic immunosuppression. Peripheral blood for TCR sequencing was collected from all dose cohorts at baseline, on cycle 4 day 1, and on cycle 7 day 1. The samples were taken from a phase I, first-in-human, multicenter, open-label dose-escalation trial of ivuxolimab. Adults with locally advanced or metastatic melanoma, renal cell, hepatocellular, or head and neck squamous cell carcinoma were enrolled in the trial. Before TCR sequencing, CD4+ T cells and CD8+ T cells were sorted from peripheral blood as separate populations. On the study overall, not on this receptor specifically: After ivuxolimab, more expanded clones were found on average in CD8+ T cells than in CD4+ T cells. Low levels of normalized T-cell clonal expansion were also seen in some patients who did not respond. In the 0.1-3.0 mg/kg groups, partial responders were among the patients with the lowest normalized peripheral clonal expansion, particularly in CD8+ T cells. The antigen specificity of the peripheral T cells that underwent clonal expansion was not determined. At doses from 0.1 to 3.0 mg/kg, clonal expansion was seen in both CD4+ and CD8+ blood T cells between baseline and week 6.

Trimmed from V: 4 bases; trimmed from J: 5 bases; junction bases lacking a gene match: 10. CDR1 LGHNA and CDR2 YSLEER were looked up in the germline V gene. The CDR3 numbers 15 residues from cysteine through phenylalanine. The kept DNA is CDR3 alone, 45 bases in frame from the first base. To sequence the TCRbeta CDR3 region, genomic DNA was isolated from the sorted cells. The immunoSEQ Assay was used for sequencing of TCRbeta CDR3 regions. TCRdb retrieved this table from immuneACCESS and kept in-frame rearrangements only. Not all clones are present; in checked studies, unresolved V genes account for under half, and no reason is known for the remainder. In this sample the table shows about 79,000 clones, approximately 90% of which occur a single time. The ten most abundant clones make up approximately 0.56% of the sample. Note on this clone: Which antigen it targets is not known. Base qualities are not provided; no much larger clone lies one nucleotide away.

Sequencing was performed on CD4+ or CD8+ T cells sorted from blood, taken in a trial of the OX40 agonist ivuxolimab. The chain joins TRBV4-3 to TRBJ2-5; 7 central bases correspond to TRBD2. The receptor was derived from an adult with an advanced solid tumor such as melanoma, head and neck, liver or kidney cancer. CDR3 protein: CASSPSWTREETQYF. The nucleotide sequence reads TGCGCCAGCAGCCCCTCATGGACTAGAGAGGAGACCCAGTACTTC.